Included here is one T cell receptor beta chain sequence, with context. This entry belongs to a study of CD8+ T cells in alopecia areata. CDR3 size: 15 residues. Trimming left V 1 base short and J 5 bases short, with 15 bases between. Germline CDR1 SGHDT, CDR2 YYEEEE. Reverse transcription of extracted RNA yielded cDNA, which provided the sequencing template. Profiled with immunoSEQ multiplex PCR; TCRdb holds only in-frame clones, not every one. The sample has some 200,000 clones; approximately 56% are singletons. This sample's treatment: oral pan-JAK inhibitor, 5-10 mg twice daily. The TCR sequence derives from a human donor with alopecia areata. Sequencing was performed on CD4+ T cells sorted from blood, taken at week 4, from a patient treated with tofacitinib. V usage is TRBV5-6 and J usage is TRBJ2-5; D possibly corresponds to TRBD2 (6 bases). CDR3 protein: CASSLRRATWETQYF. The CDR3, as DNA: TGTGCCAGCAGCTTGAGGAGGGCCACATGGGAGACCCAGTACTTC.